These T cell receptor beta chains were read from a single sample in a study of a mutant IDH1 vaccine in newly diagnosed glioma. Antigens for these TCRs are unknown. TCRdb's table, derived via immunoSEQ multiplex PCR, lists solely in-frame clones and lacks some. There are about 60,000 clones in the sample; 86% occur only once, and 1.6% lies in the top ten. The sequencing here drew on PBMCs, taken from a glioma patient whose treatment included an IDH1 peptide vaccine. These receptors all stem from a man between 40 and 49 years old with glioma. CDR3s include the opening cysteine and the closing phenylalanine or tryptophan. D genes are given only for firm matches. Clone size is stated in some rows and not others, as once, few, many or a class when expanded.

j_call: TRBJ2-5
v_call: TRBV10-3
cdr3_length: 12
d_call: -
clone_size: -
cdr3_nt: TGTGCCATCAGTGGGGGTCAAGAGACCCAGTACTTC
cdr3_aa: CAISGGQETQYF

j_call: TRBJ2-3
v_call: TRBV12-5
cdr3_length: 17
d_call: TRBD2
clone_size: -
cdr3_nt: TGTGCTAGTGGTTTGGATAATTTAGCGGGAGCGAGTGATACGCAGTATTTT
cdr3_aa: CASGLDNLAGASDTQYF

j_call: TRBJ1-2
v_call: TRBV25-1
cdr3_length: 12
d_call: -
clone_size: -
cdr3_nt: TGTGCCAGCACCCGGGGGTCCAACGGCTACACCTTC
cdr3_aa: CASTRGSNGYTF

j_call: TRBJ2-7
v_call: TRBV7-9
cdr3_length: 15
d_call: TRBD2
clone_size: -
cdr3_nt: TGTGCCAGCAGCGGGACTAGCGGGAGGTTCTACGAGCAGTACTTC
cdr3_aa: CASSGTSGRFYEQYF

j_call: TRBJ1-5
v_call: TRBV5-6
cdr3_length: 14
d_call: -
clone_size: -
cdr3_nt: TGTGCCAGCAGCTTGGAGGGTACCTATCAGCCCCAGCATTTT
cdr3_aa: CASSLEGTYQPQHF

j_call: TRBJ2-7
v_call: TRBV7-9
cdr3_length: 12
d_call: -
clone_size: -
cdr3_nt: TGTGCCAGCAGCCGGACAGCAGGCGTGCAGTACTTC
cdr3_aa: CASSRTAGVQYF

j_call: TRBJ2-2
v_call: TRBV6-1
cdr3_length: 16
d_call: TRBD2
clone_size: -
cdr3_nt: TGTGCCAGCAGTGAATCCGGGAGGGTTCGGGAGAGGGAGCTGTTTTTT
cdr3_aa: CASSESGRVRERELFF

j_call: TRBJ1-2
v_call: TRBV29-1
cdr3_length: 14
d_call: TRBD1
clone_size: -
cdr3_nt: TGCAGCGTTGATAAGGGGACAGGGAACTATGGCTACACCTTC
cdr3_aa: CSVDKGTGNYGYTF

j_call: TRBJ2-5
v_call: TRBV9
cdr3_length: 15
d_call: TRBD2
clone_size: -
cdr3_nt: TGTGCCAGCAGCGTACAGCGGGGGGACGGAGAGACCCAGTACTTC
cdr3_aa: CASSVQRGDGETQYF

j_call: TRBJ1-5
v_call: TRBV7-9
cdr3_length: 15
d_call: -
clone_size: -
cdr3_nt: TGTGCCAGCAGCGTCGCTCGGGACGGTAATCAGCCCCAGCATTTT
cdr3_aa: CASSVARDGNQPQHF

j_call: TRBJ2-6
v_call: TRBV10-1
cdr3_length: 18
d_call: TRBD1
clone_size: -
cdr3_nt: TGCGCCAGCAGAGGCCCCGGGACAGGGGACTCTGGGGCCAACGTCCTGACTTTC
cdr3_aa: CASRGPGTGDSGANVLTF

j_call: TRBJ2-1
v_call: TRBV25-1
cdr3_length: 15
d_call: TRBD2
clone_size: -
cdr3_nt: TGTGCCAGCAGTGAATGGGCGGGAGCAATAAATGAGCAGTTCTTC
cdr3_aa: CASSEWAGAINEQFF

j_call: TRBJ2-1
v_call: TRBV7-2
cdr3_length: 15
d_call: TRBD2
clone_size: -
cdr3_nt: TGTGCCAGCAGCTCTCTAGCGGGAAGCTACAATGAGCAGTTCTTC
cdr3_aa: CASSSLAGSYNEQFF

j_call: TRBJ2-5
v_call: TRBV4-3
cdr3_length: 15
d_call: -
clone_size: -
cdr3_nt: TGCGCCAGCAGCCAGCAGGCGGGTACTCAAGAGACCCAGTACTTC
cdr3_aa: CASSQQAGTQETQYF

j_call: TRBJ2-5
v_call: TRBV6-5
cdr3_length: 13
d_call: TRBD2
clone_size: -
cdr3_nt: TGTGCCAGCAGTCGACTAGCGGGAGAGACCCAGTACTTC
cdr3_aa: CASSRLAGETQYF

j_call: TRBJ1-4
v_call: TRBV19
cdr3_length: 14
d_call: TRBD1
clone_size: -
cdr3_nt: TGTGCCAGTAGGTACGGACAGGGAAATGAAAAACTGTTTTTT
cdr3_aa: CASRYGQGNEKLFF

j_call: TRBJ1-1
v_call: TRBV9
cdr3_length: 13
d_call: -
clone_size: medium-sized
cdr3_nt: TGTGCCAGCCAAAAGGAGATCAACACTGAAGCTTTCTTT
cdr3_aa: CASQKEINTEAFF

j_call: TRBJ2-7
v_call: TRBV7-9
cdr3_length: 13
d_call: -
clone_size: -
cdr3_nt: TGTGCCAGCAGCTTAAAGAGGGGGAGCGAGCAGTACTTC
cdr3_aa: CASSLKRGSEQYF

j_call: TRBJ2-5
v_call: TRBV5-1
cdr3_length: 14
d_call: TRBD2
clone_size: once
cdr3_nt: TGCGCCAGCAGCGGGTTAGCGGGGATGGAGACCCAGTACTTC
cdr3_aa: CASSGLAGMETQYF

j_call: TRBJ1-5
v_call: TRBV5-6
cdr3_length: 15
d_call: TRBD1
clone_size: -
cdr3_nt: TGTGCCAGCAGCTTGAAGACAGGGGGCATTCAGCCCCAGCATTTT
cdr3_aa: CASSLKTGGIQPQHF

j_call: TRBJ1-1
v_call: TRBV6-6
cdr3_length: 13
d_call: TRBD1
clone_size: once
cdr3_nt: TGTGCCAGCAACTTACAAGGGGGCGCAACGGCTTTCTTT
cdr3_aa: CASNLQGGATAFF

j_call: TRBJ2-7
v_call: TRBV6-1
cdr3_length: 14
d_call: TRBD1
clone_size: -
cdr3_nt: TGTGCCAGCATAACAGGGGGGAGCTCCTACGAGCAGTACTTC
cdr3_aa: CASITGGSSYEQYF